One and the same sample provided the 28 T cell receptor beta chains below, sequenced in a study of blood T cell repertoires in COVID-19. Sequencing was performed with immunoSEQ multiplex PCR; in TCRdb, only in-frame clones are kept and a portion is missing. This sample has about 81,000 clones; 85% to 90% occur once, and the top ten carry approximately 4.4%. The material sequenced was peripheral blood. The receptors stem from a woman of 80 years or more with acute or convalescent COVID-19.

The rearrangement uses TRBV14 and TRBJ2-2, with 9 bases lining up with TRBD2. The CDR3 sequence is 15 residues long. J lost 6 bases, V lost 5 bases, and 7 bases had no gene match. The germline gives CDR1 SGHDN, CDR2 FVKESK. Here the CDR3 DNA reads TGTGCCAGCAGCTTCCGACTAGCGGTGCCCGGGGAGCTGTTTTTT. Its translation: CASSFRLAVPGELFF.

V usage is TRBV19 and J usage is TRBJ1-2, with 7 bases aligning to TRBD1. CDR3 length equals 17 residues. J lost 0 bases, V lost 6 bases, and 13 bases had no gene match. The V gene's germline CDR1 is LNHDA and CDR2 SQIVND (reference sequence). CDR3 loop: CASRQPGQFSANYGYTF. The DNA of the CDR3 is TGTGCCAGTAGACAGCCGGGACAGTTTTCCGCTAACTATGGCTACACCTTC. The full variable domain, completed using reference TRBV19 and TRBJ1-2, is DGGITQSPKYLFRKEGQNVTLSCEQNLNHDAMYWYRQDPGQGLRLIYYSQIVNDFQKGDIAEGYSVSREKKESFPLTVTSAQKNPTAFYLCASRQPGQFSANYGYTFGSGTRLTVV.

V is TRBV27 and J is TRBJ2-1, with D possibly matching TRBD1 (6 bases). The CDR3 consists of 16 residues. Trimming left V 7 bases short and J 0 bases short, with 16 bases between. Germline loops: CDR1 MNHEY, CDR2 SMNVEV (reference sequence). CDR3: CASTPSGQHSYNEQFF. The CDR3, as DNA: TGTGCCAGCACCCCGTCCGGACAGCACTCCTACAATGAGCAGTTCTTC.

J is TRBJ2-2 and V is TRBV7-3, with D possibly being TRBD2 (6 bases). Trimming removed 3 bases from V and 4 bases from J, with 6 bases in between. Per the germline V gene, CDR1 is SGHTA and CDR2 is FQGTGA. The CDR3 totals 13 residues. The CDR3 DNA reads TGTGCCAGCAGCTTTAGCGGCACCGGGGAGCTGTTTTTT. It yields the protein CASSFSGTGELFF.

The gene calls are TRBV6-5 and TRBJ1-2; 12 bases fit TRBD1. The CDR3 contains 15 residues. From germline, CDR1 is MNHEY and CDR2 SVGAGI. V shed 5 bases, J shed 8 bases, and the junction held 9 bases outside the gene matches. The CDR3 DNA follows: TGTGCCAGCAGTCTTGTGGGACAGGGGGCGCGAGGCTACACCTTC. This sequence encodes CASSLVGQGARGYTF.

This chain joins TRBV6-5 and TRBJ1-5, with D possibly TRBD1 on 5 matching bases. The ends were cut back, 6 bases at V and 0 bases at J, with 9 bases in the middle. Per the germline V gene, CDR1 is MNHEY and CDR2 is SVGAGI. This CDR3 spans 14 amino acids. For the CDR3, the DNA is TGTGCCAGCAGCAGGACACTTAGCAATCAGCCCCAGCATTTT. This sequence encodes CASSRTLSNQPQHF.

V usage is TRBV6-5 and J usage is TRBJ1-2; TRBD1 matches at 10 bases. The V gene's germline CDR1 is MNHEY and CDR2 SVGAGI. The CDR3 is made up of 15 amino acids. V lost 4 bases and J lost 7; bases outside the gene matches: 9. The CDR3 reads CASSSSGTGEGGYTF. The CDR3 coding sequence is TGTGCCAGCAGTTCCTCCGGGACAGGGGAGGGTGGCTACACCTTC.

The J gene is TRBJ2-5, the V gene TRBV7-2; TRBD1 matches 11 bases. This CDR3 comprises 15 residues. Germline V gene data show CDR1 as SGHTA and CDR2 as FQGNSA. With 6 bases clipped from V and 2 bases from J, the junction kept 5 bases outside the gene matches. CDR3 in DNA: TGTGCCAGCAGTTCTGGGACAGGGGGGCAAGAGACCCAGTACTTC. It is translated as CASSSGTGGQETQYF.

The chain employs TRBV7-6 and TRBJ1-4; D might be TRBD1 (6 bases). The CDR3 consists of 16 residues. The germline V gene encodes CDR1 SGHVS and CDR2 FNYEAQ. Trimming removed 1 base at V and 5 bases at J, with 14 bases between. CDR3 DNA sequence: TGTGCCAGCAGCTTAGGGGCGGGGGCTTCGAATGAAAAACTGTTTTTT. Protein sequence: CASSLGAGASNEKLFF.

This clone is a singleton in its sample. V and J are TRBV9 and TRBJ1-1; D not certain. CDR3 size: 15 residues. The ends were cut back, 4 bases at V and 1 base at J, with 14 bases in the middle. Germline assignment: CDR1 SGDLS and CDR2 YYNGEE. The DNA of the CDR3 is TGTGCCAGCAGCTCCGCAGTAAGTGGGAACACTGAAGCTTTCTTT. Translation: CASSSAVSGNTEAFF.

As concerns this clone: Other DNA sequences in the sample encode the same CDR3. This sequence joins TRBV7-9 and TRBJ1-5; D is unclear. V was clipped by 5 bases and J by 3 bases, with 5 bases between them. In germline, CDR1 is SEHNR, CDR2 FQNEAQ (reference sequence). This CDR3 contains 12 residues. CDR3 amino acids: CASSQLNQPQHF. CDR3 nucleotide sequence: TGTGCCAGCAGCCAACTCAATCAGCCCCAGCATTTT.

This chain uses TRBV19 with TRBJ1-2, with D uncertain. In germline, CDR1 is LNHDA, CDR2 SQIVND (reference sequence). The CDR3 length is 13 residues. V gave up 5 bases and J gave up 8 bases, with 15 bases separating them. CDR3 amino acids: CASSGGWVRGYTF. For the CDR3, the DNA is TGTGCCAGTAGTGGAGGGTGGGTAAGGGGCTACACCTTC.

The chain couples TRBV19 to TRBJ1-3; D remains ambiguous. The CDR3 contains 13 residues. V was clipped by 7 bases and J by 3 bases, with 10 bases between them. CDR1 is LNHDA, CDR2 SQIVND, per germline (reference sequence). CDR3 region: CASNEWSGNTIYF. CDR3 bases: TGTGCCAGTAACGAGTGGAGTGGAAACACCATATATTTT.

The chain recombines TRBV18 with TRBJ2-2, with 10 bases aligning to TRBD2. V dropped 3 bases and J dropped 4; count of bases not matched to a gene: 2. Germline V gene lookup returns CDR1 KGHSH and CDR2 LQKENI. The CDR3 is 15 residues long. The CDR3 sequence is CASSPRLAGTGELFF. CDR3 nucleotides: TGTGCCAGCTCACCGCGACTAGCGGGCACCGGGGAGCTGTTTTTT. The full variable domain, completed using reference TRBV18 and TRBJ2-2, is NAGVMQNPRHLVRRRGQEARLRCSPMKGHSHVYWYRQLPEEGLKFMVYLQKENIIDESGMPKERFSAEFPKEGPSILRIQQVVRGDSAAYFCASSPRLAGTGELFFGEGSRLTVL.

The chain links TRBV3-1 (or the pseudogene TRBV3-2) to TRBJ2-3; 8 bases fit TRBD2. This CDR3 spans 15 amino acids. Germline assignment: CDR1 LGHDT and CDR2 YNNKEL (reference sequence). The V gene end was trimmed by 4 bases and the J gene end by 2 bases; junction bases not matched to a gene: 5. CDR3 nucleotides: TGTGCCAGCAGCCGGATAGCGGGAAACACAGATACGCAGTATTTT. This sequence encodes CASSRIAGNTDTQYF.

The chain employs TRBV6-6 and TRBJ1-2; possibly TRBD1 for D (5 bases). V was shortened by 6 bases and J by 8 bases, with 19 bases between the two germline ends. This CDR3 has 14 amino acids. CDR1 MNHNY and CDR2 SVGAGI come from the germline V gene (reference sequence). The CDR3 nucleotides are TGTGCCAGCAGCTTCGCTGGGGGGGGGAACGGCTACACCTTC. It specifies CASSFAGGGNGYTF.

CDR3 residues: CASSLGPAGGRHGYTF. The CDR3, as DNA: TGTGCCAGCAGCTTAGGCCCCGCGGGGGGGCGCCATGGCTACACCTTC. This chain uses TRBV7-9 with TRBJ1-2; weak D call: TRBD1 (6 bases). Germline CDR1 SEHNR, CDR2 FQNEAQ (reference sequence). The CDR3 sequence is 16 residues long. V dropped 1 base and J dropped 6 bases, with 18 bases sitting between them.

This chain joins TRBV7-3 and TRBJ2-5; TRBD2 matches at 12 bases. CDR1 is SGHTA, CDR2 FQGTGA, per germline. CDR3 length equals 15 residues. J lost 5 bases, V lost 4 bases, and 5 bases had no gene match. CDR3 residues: CASSYLAGGPETQYF. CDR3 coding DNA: TGTGCCAGCAGCTACCTAGCGGGGGGGCCGGAGACCCAGTACTTC.

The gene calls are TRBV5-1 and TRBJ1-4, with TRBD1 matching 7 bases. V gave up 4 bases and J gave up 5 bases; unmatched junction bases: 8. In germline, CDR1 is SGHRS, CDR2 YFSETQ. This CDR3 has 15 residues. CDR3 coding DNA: TGCGCCAGCAGCCAAACCGGGACAGCAAATGAAAAACTGTTTTTT. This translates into CASSQTGTANEKLFF. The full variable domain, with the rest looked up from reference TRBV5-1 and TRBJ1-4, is KAGVTQTPRYLIKTRGQQVTLSCSPISGHRSVSWYQQTPGQGLQFLFEYFSETQRNKGNFPGRFSGRQFSNSRSEMNVSTLELGDSALYLCASSQTGTANEKLFFGSGTQLSVL.

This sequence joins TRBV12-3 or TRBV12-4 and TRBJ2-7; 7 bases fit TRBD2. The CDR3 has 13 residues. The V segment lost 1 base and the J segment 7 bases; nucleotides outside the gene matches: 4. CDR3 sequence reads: CASSLDDGREQYF. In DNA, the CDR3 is TGTGCCAGCAGTTTAGACGACGGGAGGGAGCAGTACTTC.

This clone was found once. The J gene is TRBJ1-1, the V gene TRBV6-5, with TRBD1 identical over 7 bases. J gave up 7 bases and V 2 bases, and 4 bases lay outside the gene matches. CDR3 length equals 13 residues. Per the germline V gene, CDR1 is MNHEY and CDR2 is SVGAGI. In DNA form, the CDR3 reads TGTGCCAGCAGTTACATGACAGGGATTGAAGCTTTCTTT. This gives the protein CASSYMTGIEAFF.

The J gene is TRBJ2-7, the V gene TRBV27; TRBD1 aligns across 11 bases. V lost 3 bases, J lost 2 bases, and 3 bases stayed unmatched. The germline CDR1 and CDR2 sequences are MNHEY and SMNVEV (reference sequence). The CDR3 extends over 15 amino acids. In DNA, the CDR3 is TGTGCCAGCAGTTTCGGACAGGGGGCCCCCTACGAGCAGTACTTC. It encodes CASSFGQGAPYEQYF.

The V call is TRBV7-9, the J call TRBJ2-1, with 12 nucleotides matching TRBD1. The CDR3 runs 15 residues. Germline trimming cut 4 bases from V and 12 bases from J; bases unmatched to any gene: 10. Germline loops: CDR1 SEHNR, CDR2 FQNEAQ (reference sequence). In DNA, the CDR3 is TGTGCCAGCAGCTCCCCGGGACAGGGGGCTTATAGGCAGTTCTTC. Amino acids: CASSSPGQGAYRQFF.

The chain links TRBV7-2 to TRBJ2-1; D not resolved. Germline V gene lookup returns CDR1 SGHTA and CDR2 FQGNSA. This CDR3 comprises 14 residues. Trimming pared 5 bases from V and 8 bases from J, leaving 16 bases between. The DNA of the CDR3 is TGTGCCAGCAGCCCCGTGAATCTAATCCATGAGCAGTTCTTC. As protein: CASSPVNLIHEQFF.

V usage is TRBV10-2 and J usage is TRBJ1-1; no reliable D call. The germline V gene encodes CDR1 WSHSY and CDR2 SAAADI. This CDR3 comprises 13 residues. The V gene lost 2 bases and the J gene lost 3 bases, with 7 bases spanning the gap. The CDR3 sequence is CASSEPPDTEAFF. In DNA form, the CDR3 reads TGCGCCAGCAGTGAGCCCCCGGACACTGAAGCTTTCTTT.

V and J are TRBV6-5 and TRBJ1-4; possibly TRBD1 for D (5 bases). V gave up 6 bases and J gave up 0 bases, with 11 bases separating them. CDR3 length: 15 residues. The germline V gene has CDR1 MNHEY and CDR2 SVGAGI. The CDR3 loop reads CASRPGFPTNEKLFF. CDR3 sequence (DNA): TGTGCCAGCAGACCAGGGTTTCCAACTAATGAAAAACTGTTTTTT.

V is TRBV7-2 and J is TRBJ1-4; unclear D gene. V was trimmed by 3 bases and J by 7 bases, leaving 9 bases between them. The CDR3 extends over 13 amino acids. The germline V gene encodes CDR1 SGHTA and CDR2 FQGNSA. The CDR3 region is CASSFAGSEKLFF. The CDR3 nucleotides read TGTGCCAGCAGCTTCGCAGGAAGTGAAAAACTGTTTTTT.

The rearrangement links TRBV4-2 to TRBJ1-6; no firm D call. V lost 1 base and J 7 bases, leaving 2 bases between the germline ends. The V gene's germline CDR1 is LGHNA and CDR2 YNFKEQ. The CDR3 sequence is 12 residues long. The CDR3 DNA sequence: TGTGCCAGCAGCCAAGCGAATTCACCCCTCCACTTT. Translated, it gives CASSQANSPLHF.